The entry that follows covers one T cell receptor beta chain sequence. The data derive from a study of blood T cell repertoires in COVID-19. In the study overall: Sources were T cells, B-cell-depleted T cells, or PBMCs; the material itself was cDNA or gDNA.

There are 15 residues in the CDR3. V lost 0 bases to trimming and J lost 5 bases; unmatched junction nucleotides: 0. CDR1 is MNHEY, CDR2 SVGAGI, per germline. The Seattle patients joined while their infection was active and were tracked longitudinally afterward. Study processing details: Amplification of reference gene primers was used by the study to estimate nucleated cell counts. Some clones are missing from TCRdb's copy, which holds only in-frame ones; the method was immunoSEQ multiplex PCR. V and J calls and clone size are copied from that table; D and trimming were computed from the DNA. Counted here are 200,000 to 300,000 clones, about nine tenths occurring once; the ten biggest clones make up around 2.5%.

This TCR was sampled from a person under 35 with COVID-19, enrolled during active disease. The rearrangement uses TRBV6-5 and TRBJ2-1; 11 bases align to TRBD2. Input material: peripheral blood. CDR3 sequence: CASSYSGLADNEQFF. The CDR3 DNA follows: TGTGCCAGCAGTTACTCGGGACTAGCGGACAATGAGCAGTTCTTC.